Below, 10 T cell receptor beta chains from the same sample are listed, as sequenced in a study of shared clonotypes between healthy human individuals. Clones were sequenced by immunoSEQ multiplex PCR, and TCRdb holds only the in-frame ones, with some missing. The data contain over a million clones, roughly 96% of them singletons. Sequencing was performed on naive CD4+ T cells sorted from blood. Indicated subset: CD45RA+ positively selected. The receptor source for this set is a man in his thirties or forties in good health.

The rearrangement links TRBV9 to TRBJ2-3; D call uncertain. There are 14 residues in the CDR3. Trimming took off 0 bases at V and 3 bases at J, with 8 bases between the two ends. Germline V gives CDR1 SGDLS, CDR2 YYNGEE. The CDR3 nucleotides read TGTGCCAGCAGCGTAGAGCTGGAGACAGATACGCAGTATTTT. This sequence encodes CASSVELETDTQYF.

The chain links TRBV5-6 to TRBJ2-7, with TRBD2 identical over 8 bases. The CDR3 runs to 19 residues. Germline V lookup: CDR1 SGHDT, CDR2 YYEEEE. V shed 6 bases, J shed 3 bases, and the junction held 23 bases outside the gene matches. Here the CDR3 reads CASNNRVAGPRPPLYEQYF. CDR3 bases: TGTGCCAGCAACAATCGGGTAGCGGGACCCCGACCTCCCCTCTACGAGCAGTACTTC.

This clone was seen once. This chain joins TRBV6-1 and TRBJ2-6; 7 bases match TRBD1. The CDR3 length is 15 residues. The ends lost 4 bases at V and 0 bases at J; junction bases unmatched: 0. CDR1 and CDR2 (germline): MNHNS, SASEGT. The CDR3 DNA is TGTGCCAGCAGTGGACAGGGCTCTGGGGCCAACGTCCTGACTTTC. As protein: CASSGQGSGANVLTF.

The rearrangement joins TRBV6-5 to TRBJ2-2, with TRBD2 matching over 7 bases. The CDR3 sequence is 13 residues long. The V segment lost 8 bases and the J segment 4 bases; nucleotides outside the gene matches: 4. Germline V CDR1 and CDR2: MNHEY, SVGAGI. The CDR3 DNA reads TGTGCCAGCTGTAGCGGGCCCACCGGGGAGCTGTTTTTT. As protein: CASCSGPTGELFF.

On this clone: The same CDR3 can be traced to other DNA sequences in this sample. V and J are TRBV6-6 and TRBJ1-3, with 7 bases that match TRBD1. J gave up 4 bases and V 3 bases, and 3 bases lay outside the gene matches. Germline CDR1 reads MNHNY; CDR2 reads SVGAGI (reference sequence). This CDR3 has 14 residues. CDR3 protein: CASSYSTGGNTIYF. CDR3 nucleotides: TGTGCCAGCAGTTATTCGACAGGGGGAAACACCATATATTTT.

The genes are TRBV18 and TRBJ2-5; D gene unclear. V was shortened by 4 bases and J by 1 base, with 7 bases between the two germline ends. The CDR3 totals 13 residues. The germline V gene has CDR1 KGHSH and CDR2 LQKENI. The CDR3 spells CASSLWSQETQYF. Here the CDR3 DNA reads TGTGCCAGCTCACTATGGTCCCAAGAGACCCAGTACTTC.

The chain uses TRBV5-1 and TRBJ2-1, with D possibly matching TRBD2 (5 bases). There are 13 residues in the CDR3. CDR1 is SGHRS and CDR2 is YFSETQ in the germline V gene. V dropped 4 bases and J dropped 8 bases, with 13 bases sitting between them. The CDR3 nucleotides are TGCGCCAGCAGCACAGAAGGGAGTTATGAGCAGTTCTTC. This codes for CASSTEGSYEQFF.

This CDR3 reads CASSTSGELFF. For the CDR3, the DNA is TGTGCCAGCTCTACCTCCGGGGAGCTGTTTTTT. The gene calls are TRBV18 and TRBJ2-2; D ambiguous. The CDR3 totals 11 residues. The ends were cut back, 6 bases at V and 6 bases at J, with 5 bases in the middle. Germline values: CDR1 KGHSH, CDR2 LQKENI. Full variable domain (rest looked up from reference TRBV18 and TRBJ2-2): NAGVMQNPRHLVRRRGQEARLRCSPMKGHSHVYWYRQLPEEGLKFMVYLQKENIIDESGMPKERFSAEFPKEGPSILRIQQVVRGDSAAYFCASSTSGELFFGEGSRLTVL.

This clone was counted a single time. This chain connects TRBV28 to TRBJ2-6; possible D gene TRBD2, 6 bases. Germline V gives CDR1 MDHEN, CDR2 SYDVKM. V was shortened by 3 bases and J by 2 bases, with 17 bases between the two germline ends. The CDR3 runs to 18 residues. CDR3 protein: CASSFPAGRKTGANVLTF. The CDR3 coding sequence is TGTGCCAGCAGTTTTCCTGCGGGAAGGAAAACTGGGGCCAACGTCCTGACTTTC.

The rearrangement links TRBV5-1 to TRBJ1-1; D is possibly TRBD1 (5 bases). Trimming left V 3 bases short and J 0 bases short, with 12 bases between. Looked up from germline, CDR1 is SGHRS and CDR2 is YFSETQ. The CDR3 loop spans 15 amino acids. CDR3 loop: CASSSLGVMNTEAFF. CDR3 DNA: TGCGCCAGCAGCTCACTGGGGGTAATGAACACTGAAGCTTTCTTT.